A selection of T cell receptor beta chains follows, all from one sample in a study of shared clonotypes between healthy human individuals. Only in-frame clones appear in the TCRdb table, and some are missing; sequencing was by immunoSEQ multiplex PCR. The profile covers 2,500,000 or so clones, with approximately 93% appearing a single time and about 0.34% taken by the ten largest. Input material: naive CD4+ T cells from PBMCs. Receptors were obtained from a man between 18 and 35 years old in good health. Some clones in this sample may be carry-over from other donors' samples. The CDR3 runs from the conserved cysteine through the conserved F or W. D genes are given only for firm matches. Not all rows give a size; the values are once, few, many and, for expanded clones, a class.

-	-	TRBV28	TRBJ2-1	TGTGCCAGCAGCTCCCCCGGGGGAGCGGAGGATCGCAATGAGCAGTTCTTC	CASSSPGGAEDRNEQFF
TRBD2	-	TRBV4-2	TRBJ2-1	TGTGCCAGCAGCCAAGCTCTGACTAGCGCTTACAATGAGCAGTTCTTC	CASSQALTSAYNEQFF
-	-	TRBV4-1	TRBJ2-3	TGCGCCAGCAGCCAAGATCCCCGGGGGGATACGCAGTATTTT	CASSQDPRGDTQYF
TRBD1	-	TRBV5-1	TRBJ2-1	TGCGCCAGCAGCTCGGGGACAGGCCGATACAATGAGCAGTTCTTC	CASSSGTGRYNEQFF
TRBD1	-	TRBV7-9	TRBJ1-4	TGTGCCAGCAGCTTACCAGGGGGCAATGAAAAACTGTTTTTT	CASSLPGGNEKLFF
TRBD2	-	TRBV5-1	TRBJ2-7	TGCGCCAGCAGCTTGGCGACTAGCGGGCGGTACGAGCAGTACTTC	CASSLATSGRYEQYF
TRBD1	-	TRBV7-9	TRBJ2-4	TGTGCCAGCAGCACGCCGTGGGACAGGGTGGACATTCAGTACTTC	CASSTPWDRVDIQYF
TRBD1	few	TRBV7-9	TRBJ1-1	TGTGCCAGCAGCTTAGGGCAGGGGGCCACTGAAGCTTTCTTT	CASSLGQGATEAFF
TRBD2	once	TRBV28	TRBJ2-7	TGTGCCAGCAGTTTATGGACTAGCGGGAAGTACGAGCAGTACTTC	CASSLWTSGKYEQYF
-	-	TRBV6-5	TRBJ1-1	TGTGCCAGCACCCACCCGGCGGGGAACACTGAAGCTTTCTTT	CASTHPAGNTEAFF
-	-	TRBV4-3	TRBJ2-3	TGCGCCAGCAGCCAAGAAAAACTGGAGGGGGCAGATACGCAGTATTTT	CASSQEKLEGADTQYF
-	-	TRBV10-1	TRBJ2-7	TGCGCCAGCAGTGCCCTAACGACCTACGAGCAGTACTTC	CASSALTTYEQYF
-	-	TRBV4-1	TRBJ2-1	TGCGCCAGCAGCCTTCAGGATTCCTACAATGAGCAGTTCTTC	CASSLQDSYNEQFF
TRBD2	-	TRBV2	TRBJ2-7	TGTGCCAGTCGATATGGGGGGGAGGAGCAGTACTTC	CASRYGGEEQYF
TRBD2	-	TRBV5-1	TRBJ2-5	TGCGCCAGCAGACCTAGCGGAGTAGAGGAGACCCAGTACTTC	CASRPSGVEETQYF
-	-	TRBV9	TRBJ2-1	TGTGCCAGCAGCGCCACGACCTACAATGAGCAGTTCTTC	CASSATTYNEQFF
-	-	TRBV5-4	TRBJ2-3	TGTGCCAGCAGATTAAAAGATACGCAGTATTTT	CASRLKDTQYF
TRBD2	-	TRBV27	TRBJ2-2	TGTGCCAGCAGTTTCTTTGGACTAGCGGGAGGGCGGGGCACCGGGGAGCTGTTTTTT	CASSFFGLAGGRGTGELFF
TRBD1	-	TRBV7-2	TRBJ1-3	TGTGCCAGCAGCTCCCATGGGGGGACAGTTGGAAACACCATATATTTT	CASSSHGGTVGNTIYF
-	-	TRBV28	TRBJ2-7	TGTGCCAGCAGTTCTGGACGGAGGTACGTGCAGTACTTC	CASSSGRRYVQYF
-	-	TRBV7-2	TRBJ1-5	TGTGCCAGCAGCCCCACGGGTCAGCCCCAGCATTTT	CASSPTGQPQHF
TRBD1	few	TRBV28	TRBJ2-7	TGTGCCAGCAGGGGGACAGGGGGCGAGCAGTACTTC	CASRGTGGEQYF
-	once	TRBV7-2	TRBJ2-7	TGTGCCAGCAGCTTATTAGGGGATTGGTACGAGCAGTACTTC	CASSLLGDWYEQYF
-	-	TRBV10-3	TRBJ1-2	TGTGCCATCAGTCCGGGACACTCGGGCTATGGCTACACCTTC	CAISPGHSGYGYTF
TRBD1	-	TRBV28	TRBJ2-2	TGTGCCAGCAGTTCCATTGGACAGGGTATTTACACCGGGGAGCTGTTTTTT	CASSSIGQGIYTGELFF
TRBD1	-	TRBV5-1	TRBJ2-3	TGCGCCAGCAGCGTTGCGGGACAGGGTACAGATACGCAGTATTTT	CASSVAGQGTDTQYF
-	few	TRBV21-1	TRBJ1-2	TGTGCCAGCATCAAGGCCCTTTGTGGCTACACCTTC	CASIKALCGYTF
-	-	TRBV5-1	TRBJ2-3	TGCGCCAGCAGTTTGACTACCGACACAGATACGCAGTATTTT	CASSLTTDTDTQYF
-	-	TRBV25-1	TRBJ2-3	TGTGCCAGCAGTGGAGGGACCTCCACAGATACGCAGTATTTT	CASSGGTSTDTQYF
TRBD2	-	TRBV11-3	TRBJ2-2	TGTGCCAGCAGCTTAGAGCCCATTATGACTAGCGGGAGATCCGGGGAGCTGTTTTTT	CASSLEPIMTSGRSGELFF
-	-	TRBV18	TRBJ1-1	TGTGCCAGCTCGCCCACAGGGATTGAGATGAACACTGAAGCTTTCTTT	CASSPTGIEMNTEAFF
-	-	TRBV2	TRBJ1-5	TGTGCCAGCAGTGAATCCTCTGGGGATCAGCCCCAGCATTTT	CASSESSGDQPQHF
-	-	TRBV4-1	TRBJ2-2	TGCGCCAGCAGCCAAGCCGAGGGAGGTAGGGCCGGGGAGCTGTTTTTT	CASSQAEGGRAGELFF
-	-	TRBV6-5	TRBJ1-2	TGTGCCAGCAGTGAAACGGGGTACTATGGCTACACCTTC	CASSETGYYGYTF
-	-	TRBV18	TRBJ2-5	TGTGCCAGCTCACCAGCTGGACAGAGAGAGACCCAGTACTTC	CASSPAGQRETQYF
-	-	TRBV6-5	TRBJ2-5	TGTGCCAGCCGCGAGGCTAGCGCCTACCAAGAGACCCAGTACTTC	CASREASAYQETQYF
TRBD1	-	TRBV18	TRBJ2-4	TGTGCCAGCTCACCTTCTGGACAGGGAAAAAACATTCAGTACTTC	CASSPSGQGKNIQYF
-	once	TRBV27	TRBJ2-2	TGTGCCAGCACAACGGGGGCCGGGGAGCTGTTTTTT	CASTTGAGELFF
TRBD2	-	TRBV6-6	TRBJ2-3	TGTGCCAGCAGTCGCGGGACTAGCGGAGATACGCAGTATTTT	CASSRGTSGDTQYF
-	-	TRBV4-1	TRBJ1-5	TGCGCCAGCAGCCAAGATATGGGTCAGCCCCAGCATTTT	CASSQDMGQPQHF
-	-	TRBV7-8	TRBJ1-4	TGTGCCAGCAGCTTAGTTGTGCAGCCTAATGAAAAACTGTTTTTT	CASSLVVQPNEKLFF
TRBD1	-	TRBV30	TRBJ1-5	TGTGCCTGGGGCCCGGACAGGGTAGCCAATCAGCCCCAGCATTTT	CAWGPDRVANQPQHF